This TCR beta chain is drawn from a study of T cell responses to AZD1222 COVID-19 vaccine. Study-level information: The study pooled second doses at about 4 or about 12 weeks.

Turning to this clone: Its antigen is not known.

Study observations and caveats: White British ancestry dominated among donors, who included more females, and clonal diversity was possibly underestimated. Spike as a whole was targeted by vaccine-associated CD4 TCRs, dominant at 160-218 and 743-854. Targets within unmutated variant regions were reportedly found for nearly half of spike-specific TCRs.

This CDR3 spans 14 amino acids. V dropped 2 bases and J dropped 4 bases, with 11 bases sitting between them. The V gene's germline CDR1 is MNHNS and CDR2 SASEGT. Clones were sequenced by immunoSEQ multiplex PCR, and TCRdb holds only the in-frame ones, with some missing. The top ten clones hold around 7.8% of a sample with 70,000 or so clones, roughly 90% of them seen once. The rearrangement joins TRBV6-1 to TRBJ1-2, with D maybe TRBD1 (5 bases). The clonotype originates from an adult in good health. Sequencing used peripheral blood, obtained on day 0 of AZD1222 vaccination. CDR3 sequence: CASSEPGRSYGYTF. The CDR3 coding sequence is TGTGCCAGCAGTGAACCGGGACGGAGCTATGGCTACACCTTC.